These 20 T cell receptor beta chains were all obtained from the same sample, sequenced in a study of blood T cell repertoires in COVID-19 (dated by TCRdb to the early 2020s). The library was built by means of the immunoSEQ multiplex PCR assay. TCRdb carries this immuneACCESS record with in-frame sequences only. Its versions omit some clonotypes, under half of them owing to an unresolved V gene in the studies checked, with the rest unexplained. The sample has about 150,000 clones on record, about 85% of them singletons. Around 4.6% of the sample is taken by the ten largest. The sequencing sample was made of peripheral blood. Receptor source: a woman aged 55-69 years with active or convalescent COVID-19.

The J gene is TRBJ2-5, the V gene TRBV10-3, with D unclear. This CDR3 comprises 13 residues. CDR1 ENHRY and CDR2 SYGVKD come from the germline V gene. V was shortened by 3 bases and J by 2 bases, with 7 bases between the two germline ends. CDR3 DNA: TGTGCCATCAGTGAAAGAGAGCAAGAGACCCAGTACTTC. This gives the protein CAISEREQETQYF.

This chain joins TRBV7-9 and TRBJ1-4, with D unclear. Trimming shortened V by 1 base and J by 7 bases, and 16 bases separated the two germline ends. The CDR3 spans 16 residues. Germline CDR1 and CDR2: SEHNR and FQNEAQ (reference sequence). The DNA of the CDR3 is TGTGCCAGCAGCTTAGGTCGGTATCCTACAGCTGAAAAACTGTTTTTT. This codes for CASSLGRYPTAEKLFF.

The chain has TRBV5-6 and TRBJ1-5; D perhaps matches TRBD1 (5 bases). The germline V gene has CDR1 SGHDT and CDR2 YYEEEE. The CDR3 runs to 19 residues. V shed 0 bases and J shed 1 base, with 20 bases lying between them. The CDR3 loop is CASSLAPAGLPLSNQPQHF. The CDR3 region has the DNA TGTGCCAGCAGCTTGGCCCCGGCAGGGCTCCCTTTGAGCAATCAGCCCCAGCATTTT.

The chain carries TRBV5-1 and TRBJ2-3, with unresolved D. Trimming left V 5 bases short and J 0 bases short, with 4 bases between. Looked up from germline, CDR1 is SGHRS and CDR2 is YFSETQ. This CDR3 comprises 12 residues. CDR3 sequence reads: CASRTSTDTQYF. The CDR3, as DNA: TGCGCCAGCAGAACTAGCACAGATACGCAGTATTTT.

This chain connects TRBV18 to TRBJ2-7; 8 nucleotides line up with TRBD2. The J segment lost 1 base and the V segment lost 2 bases, leaving 7 bases of the junction unmatched. Germline CDR1 reads KGHSH; CDR2 reads LQKENI. This CDR3 comprises 16 residues. CDR3 sequence: CASSPYVLAGSYEQYF. The CDR3, as DNA: TGTGCCAGCTCACCATATGTGTTAGCGGGGTCCTACGAGCAGTACTTC.

This chain connects TRBV19 to TRBJ1-1, with D perhaps TRBD1 (6 bases). Germline CDR1 LNHDA, CDR2 SQIVND (reference sequence). The ends were cut back, 6 bases at V and 4 bases at J, with 27 bases in the middle. This CDR3 region has 18 residues. Written as DNA, the CDR3 is TGTGCCAGTAGATCCCAGGGGAGGGGGTTTAGTCACGGCACTGAAGCTTTCTTT. Translating it yields CASRSQGRGFSHGTEAFF.

The chain has TRBV7-8 and TRBJ2-5, with 8 positions matching TRBD2. The length of the CDR3 is 14 residues. V was clipped by 8 bases and J by 1 base; unmatched bases: 6. Germline CDR1 and CDR2: SGHVS and FQNEAQ. CDR3 amino acids: CASALAGRQETQYF. DNA of the CDR3: TGTGCCAGCGCCCTAGCGGGCCGCCAAGAGACCCAGTACTTC.

V and J are TRBV10-3 and TRBJ1-2; possible D gene TRBD1, 6 bases. CDR3 length: 15 residues. V lost 0 bases and J lost 4, with 12 bases in between. In germline, CDR1 is ENHRY, CDR2 SYGVKD. DNA for the CDR3: TGTGCCATCAGTGAGTCTTCGGACAGACTCTATGGCTACACCTTC. Amino acid sequence: CAISESSDRLYGYTF.

J is TRBJ2-7 and V is TRBV6-5; 8 bases are a match to TRBD1. The CDR3 is made up of 15 amino acids. Germline values: CDR1 MNHEY, CDR2 SVGAGI. V gave up 4 bases and J gave up 6 bases; unmatched junction bases: 11. The CDR3 nucleotides read TGTGCCAGCAGTTTCTCCGGACAGGGTAGGTCCGAGCAGTACTTC. The encoded protein is CASSFSGQGRSEQYF.

The V and J genes are TRBV3-1 (or the pseudogene TRBV3-2) and TRBJ1-2, with D hard to call. CDR3 length equals 12 residues. Per the germline V gene, CDR1 is LGHDT and CDR2 is YNNKEL (reference sequence). V gave up 4 bases and J gave up 1 base, with 4 bases separating them. The CDR3 nucleotides are TGTGCCAGCAGCCTCAGTAACTATGGCTACACCTTC. It is translated as CASSLSNYGYTF.

There are many counts of this clone. The chain recombines TRBV4-1 with TRBJ1-4, with TRBD1 as a possible D gene (5 bases). This CDR3 has 15 residues. CDR1 and CDR2 (germline): MGHRA, YSYEKL. V gave up 4 bases and J gave up 5 bases, with 14 bases separating them. CDR3 in amino acids: CASSPVGTGNEKLFF. For the CDR3, the DNA is TGCGCCAGCAGCCCGGTTGGGACTGGGAATGAAAAACTGTTTTTT.

This clone was seen once. Here the CDR3 reads CASSRGLAGGPGKNIQYF. CDR3 sequence (DNA): TGTGCCAGCAGCAGAGGACTAGCGGGGGGCCCGGGCAAAAACATTCAGTACTTC. The chain is built from TRBV7-8 and TRBJ2-4, with TRBD2 matching 14 bases. CDR1 and CDR2 from the germline V gene are SGHVS and FQNEAQ. The CDR3 has 18 residues. V shed 5 bases and J 3 bases; nucleotides not matched to a gene: 9.

This clone was observed a few times. The chain recombines TRBV2 with TRBJ1-4, with D unclear. This CDR3 comprises 14 residues. V was clipped by 8 bases and J by 0 bases, with 10 bases between them. Germline V gives CDR1 SNHLY, CDR2 FYNNEI. This chain's CDR3 is CASVRHPTNEKLFF. The CDR3, as DNA: TGTGCCAGCGTTCGACACCCAACTAATGAAAAACTGTTTTTT.

This CDR3 is CASSSQAGQPQHF. The DNA for the CDR3 is TGTGCCAGCAGCTCTCAGGCGGGCCAGCCCCAGCATTTT. The chain links TRBV7-9 to TRBJ1-5; D not resolved. V lost 4 bases and J 7 bases, leaving 11 bases between the germline ends. There are 13 residues in the CDR3. The germline CDR1 and CDR2 sequences are SEHNR and FQNEAQ (reference sequence). The full variable domain, completed using reference TRBV7-9 and TRBJ1-5, is DTGVSQNPRHKITKRGQNVTFRCDPISEHNRLYWYRQTLGQGPEFLTYFQNEAQLEKSRLLSDRFSAERPKGSFSTLEIQRTEQGDSAMYLCASSSQAGQPQHFGDGTRLSIL.

The gene calls are TRBV15 and TRBJ2-7; TRBD1 is a possible D gene (6 bases). CDR3 length: 13 residues. Germline CDR1 and CDR2: LNHNV and YYDKDF (reference sequence). The V end was cut by 4 bases, the J end by 4 bases, with 11 bases between. The CDR3: CATSTRTVYEQYF. For the CDR3, the DNA is TGTGCCACCAGCACCCGGACAGTTTACGAGCAGTACTTC. The full variable domain, in which reference TRBV15 and TRBJ2-7 provide the parts outside the CDR3, is DAMVIQNPRYQVTQFGKPVTLSCSQTLNHNVMYWYQQKSSQAPKLLFHYYDKDFNNEADTPDNFQSRRPNTSFCFLDIRSPGLGDTAMYLCATSTRTVYEQYFGPGTRLTVT.

The table lists this clone with a count of one. This chain connects TRBV5-4 to TRBJ1-4, with 9 bases aligning to TRBD1. V gave up 4 bases and J gave up 8 bases; unmatched junction bases: 6. CDR1 is SGHNT and CDR2 is YYREEE in the germline V gene (reference sequence). The CDR3 consists of 14 residues. CDR3 region: CASSLTGGGEKLFF. The CDR3 coding sequence is TGTGCCAGCAGCCTGACAGGGGGAGGAGAAAAACTGTTTTTT.

The chain employs TRBV18 and TRBJ2-6; D uncertain. CDR3 length: 16 amino acids. Trimming shortened V by 0 bases and J by 0 bases, and 6 bases separated the two germline ends. Per the germline V gene, CDR1 is KGHSH and CDR2 is LQKENI. CDR3 in DNA: TGTGCCAGCTCACCACCGTATCTCTCTGGGGCCAACGTCCTGACTTTC. It encodes CASSPPYLSGANVLTF.

The chain combines TRBV12-3 or TRBV12-4 with TRBJ1-5; a weak D match, TRBD1 (5 bases). Trimming pared 4 bases from V and 7 bases from J, leaving 11 bases between. This CDR3 spans 13 amino acids. CDR3 residues: CASSSQGGQPQHF. The CDR3 coding sequence is TGTGCCAGCAGTTCTCAGGGTGGGCAGCCCCAGCATTTT.

This sequence joins TRBV7-2 and TRBJ2-5, with 7 bases matching TRBD1. The germline gives CDR1 SGHTA, CDR2 FQGNSA. The CDR3 has 16 amino acids. J was trimmed by 4 bases and V by 0 bases; bases with no gene match: 8. CDR3 protein: CASSLALSYRGETQYF. Written as DNA, the CDR3 is TGTGCCAGCAGCTTAGCGCTATCGTACAGGGGAGAGACCCAGTACTTC.

This clone was seen just once. V and J are TRBV19 and TRBJ1-5, with 7 bases matching TRBD1. The length of the CDR3 is 15 residues. CDR1 and CDR2 from the germline V gene are LNHDA and SQIVND (reference sequence). With 4 bases clipped from V and 0 bases from J, the junction kept 3 bases outside the gene matches. For the CDR3, the DNA is TGTGCCAGTAGTAGACAGGGAGATAGCAATCAGCCCCAGCATTTT. Its translation is CASSRQGDSNQPQHF.